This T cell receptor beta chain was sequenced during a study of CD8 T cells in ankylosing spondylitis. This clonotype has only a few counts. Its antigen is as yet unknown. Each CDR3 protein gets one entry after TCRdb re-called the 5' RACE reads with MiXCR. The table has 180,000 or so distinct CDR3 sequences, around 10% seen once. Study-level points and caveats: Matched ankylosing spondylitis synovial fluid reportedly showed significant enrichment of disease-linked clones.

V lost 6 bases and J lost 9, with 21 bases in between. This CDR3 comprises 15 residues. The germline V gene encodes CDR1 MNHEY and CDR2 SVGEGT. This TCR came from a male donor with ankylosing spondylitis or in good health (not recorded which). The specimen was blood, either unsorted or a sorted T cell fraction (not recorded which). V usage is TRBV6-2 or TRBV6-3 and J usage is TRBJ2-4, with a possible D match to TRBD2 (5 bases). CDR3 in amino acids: CASSPRTGRSSIQYF. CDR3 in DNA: TGTGCCAGCAGCCCCCGGACGGGGAGATCATCCATTCAGTACTTC.